The clone carrying this T cell receptor beta chain has only a few counts. Antigen unknown. Other DNA sequences in this specimen translate into the identical CDR3. The data were taken from a study of T cell clones after liver transplantation. Method: immunoSEQ multiplex PCR; TCRdb's copy keeps in-frame clones and lacks some. The sample includes about 51,000 clones, around 85% of them seen just once. General study findings and limits: Circulating graft-donor-reactive CD4 TCRbeta sequences fell significantly post-transplant in most of the 8 subjects. Compared with third party-reactive sequences, donor-reactive ones declined more, independent of withdrawal success. Migration into the graft, not deletion, may explain lost graft donor-reactive T cells.

V lost 5 bases and J 0 bases, leaving 5 bases between the germline ends. In germline, CDR1 is LNHDA, CDR2 SQIVND (reference sequence). The CDR3 has 13 amino acids. The chain carries TRBV19 and TRBJ1-5; D is ambiguous. Material: CD8+ T cells from blood, obtained 12 months after liver transplant. This receptor was identified in a human patient who received a liver transplant. Some T cells may be transferred from the graft donor. The CDR3 DNA follows: TGTGCCAGTAGTCTCAATAGCAATCAGCCCCAGCATTTT. It is translated as CASSLNSNQPQHF. Full variable domain (outside the CDR3, taken from reference TRBV19 and TRBJ1-5): DGGITQSPKYLFRKEGQNVTLSCEQNLNHDAMYWYRQDPGQGLRLIYYSQIVNDFQKGDIAEGYSVSREKKESFPLTVTSAQKNPTAFYLCASSLNSNQPQHFGDGTRLSIL.